These 18 T cell receptor beta chains were all obtained from the same sample, sequenced in a study of T cells after yellow fever vaccination. TCRdb ran MiXCR on the 5' RACE reads and lists one entry per CDR3 protein. The sample lists hundreds of thousands of distinct CDR3 sequences, 9.5% to 15% occurring once. The sequenced sample was CD4+ T cells sorted from PBMCs, obtained 15 days after the yellow fever booster vaccination. The receptors here all came from a man aged 18 to 29 who received the YFV17D yellow fever vaccine.

This clonotype was seen only a few times. The junction does not match germline at one end; this may be a read error. The chain has TRBV19 and TRBJ2-1; D might be TRBD2 (5 bases). Germline-derived CDR1 and CDR2 are LNHDA and SQIVND (reference sequence). CDR3 length: 11 amino acids. Written as DNA, the CDR3 is TGTGCCAGTAGTTTCCCCGGGGAATGGGTCTTC. This sequence encodes CASSFPGEWVF. Full variable domain (rest looked up from reference TRBV19 and TRBJ2-1): DGGITQSPKYLFRKEGQNVTLSCEQNLNHDAMYWYRQDPGQGLRLIYYSQIVNDFQKGDIAEGYSVSREKKESFPLTVTSAQKNPTAFYLCASSFPGEWVFGPGTRLTVL.

This clonotype was found a few times. The chain carries TRBV3-1 and TRBJ2-2, with D unclear. This CDR3 has 12 residues. CDR1 and CDR2 (germline): LGHDT, YNNKEL (reference sequence). V was cut by 0 bases and J by 8 bases, with 4 bases left in between. The CDR3 is CASSQDGGELFF. The CDR3 DNA is TGTGCCAGCAGCCAAGACGGGGGGGAGCTGTTTTTT.

The chain couples TRBV18 to TRBJ1-4; TRBD1 is a possible D gene (6 bases). This CDR3 spans 17 amino acids. Trimming took 4 bases from V and 0 from J, leaving 15 bases between them. Germline V gene lookup returns CDR1 KGHSH and CDR2 LQKENI. CDR3 sequence (DNA): TGTGCCAGCTCACGGAACAGGGCCCTTGCAACTAATGAAAAACTGTTTTTT. Its protein is CASSRNRALATNEKLFF.

The table lists this clonotype with many counts. The gene calls are TRBV5-6 and TRBJ2-4, with a tentative D call TRBD2 (6 bases). V lost 4 bases to trimming and J lost 6 bases, with 14 bases between them. Germline V CDR1 and CDR2: SGHDT, YYEEEE. CDR3 size: 14 residues. CDR3 sequence: CASSPWGVTNIQYF. CDR3 in DNA: TGTGCCAGCAGCCCATGGGGGGTTACAAACATTCAGTACTTC.

This clonotype has only a few counts. The rearrangement uses TRBV7-2 and TRBJ1-6; D gene uncertain. Trimming took 5 bases from V and 7 from J, leaving 12 bases between them. The CDR3 length is 14 residues. CDR1 is SGHTA, CDR2 FQGNSA, per germline. CDR3 region: CASSRRNLNSPLHF. The CDR3 DNA reads TGTGCCAGCAGCCGACGTAATTTAAATTCACCCCTCCACTTT.

A few counts support this clonotype. The gene calls are TRBV15 and TRBJ1-2; D uncertain. With 0 bases removed from V and 3 bases from J, the gap between germline ends came to 11 bases. There are 15 residues in the CDR3. Germline CDR1 and CDR2: LNHNV and YYDKDF (reference sequence). In nucleotides, the CDR3 is TGTGCCACCAGCAGAGATGCTAAGTCTCACTATGGCTACACCTTC. Its protein is CATSRDAKSHYGYTF.

This clonotype was seen at least ten times. The rearrangement links TRBV5-1 to TRBJ2-5; D is possibly TRBD1 or TRBD2 (5 bases each). V was shortened by 4 bases and J by 0 bases, with 13 bases between the two germline ends. This CDR3 comprises 15 residues. The germline CDR1 and CDR2 sequences are SGHRS and YFSETQ. The chain's CDR3 is CASSPHGTDQETQYF. DNA for the CDR3: TGCGCCAGCAGCCCCCATGGGACGGACCAAGAGACCCAGTACTTC.

In this sample, this clonotype turned up a few times. The genes are TRBV7-8 and TRBJ1-5; TRBD1 is a possible D gene (5 bases). Trimming took 4 bases from V and 7 from J, leaving 11 bases between them. Germline V lookup: CDR1 SGHVS, CDR2 FQNEAQ. The CDR3 runs to 13 residues. The CDR3, as DNA: TGTGCCAGCAGCTCCCCCGCAGGGCAGCCCCAGCATTTT. This sequence encodes CASSSPAGQPQHF. The whole variable domain, remainder taken from reference TRBV7-8 and TRBJ1-5, is GAGVSQSPRYKVAKRGQDVALRCDPISGHVSLFWYQQALGQGPEFLTYFQNEAQLDKSGLPSDRFFAERPEGSVSTLKIQRTQQEDSAVYLCASSSPAGQPQHFGDGTRLSIL.

The chain employs TRBV5-1 and TRBJ1-6; unclear D gene. The germline gives CDR1 SGHRS, CDR2 YFSETQ. The CDR3 runs to 16 residues. The V and J ends lost 7 bases and 8 bases respectively, with 22 bases between them. As DNA, the CDR3 is TGCGCCAGCGCCTACAGCCGGCGTTCTGGGGATTCACCCCTCCACTTT. This encodes CASAYSRRSGDSPLHF.

This clonotype appeared a few times. The chain has TRBV4-1 and TRBJ1-5; perhaps TRBD1 as D (5 bases). CDR1 and CDR2 from the germline V gene are MGHRA and YSYEKL. Trimming cost V 3 bases and J 6 bases, with 12 bases left between them. The CDR3 consists of 14 residues. DNA for the CDR3: TGCGCCAGCAGCCACACCGGGACTCGTCAGCCCCAGCATTTT. It codes for CASSHTGTRQPQHF.

V usage is TRBV7-9 and J usage is TRBJ2-2; D remains ambiguous. This CDR3 is 11 amino acids long. From germline, CDR1 is SEHNR and CDR2 FQNEAQ (reference sequence). Trimming cost V 5 bases and J 10 bases, with 8 bases left between them. The CDR3 nucleotides read TGTGCCAGCAGCATCTCCCCGGAGCTGTTTTTT. It codes for CASSISPELFF.

This clonotype has just a few counts. CDR3 DNA: TGTGCTAGTGGTTGGGGACAGCTGGGGGAGACCCAGTACTTC. This sequence encodes CASGWGQLGETQYF. The gene calls are TRBV12-5 and TRBJ2-5; the match to TRBD1 covers 7 bases. The CDR3 spans 14 residues. Trimming at V came to 4 bases and at J to 5 bases, leaving 7 bases not matched to a gene. The germline V gene has CDR1 LGHNT and CDR2 FRNRAP.

This chain joins TRBV28 and TRBJ2-6; D unclear. The CDR3 totals 15 residues. Trimming stripped 7 bases from V and 0 bases from J, with 10 bases between. Germline values: CDR1 MDHEN, CDR2 SYDVKM. The CDR3 sequence is CASTLANSGANVLTF. The CDR3 DNA sequence: TGTGCCAGCACCCTCGCAAACTCTGGGGCCAACGTCCTGACTTTC.

This clonotype was observed at least ten times. The chain links TRBV10-2 to TRBJ1-1; TRBD1 matches at 8 bases. The V gene end was trimmed by 2 bases and the J gene end by 4 bases; junction bases not matched to a gene: 9. Germline V CDR1 and CDR2: WSHSY, SAAADI. CDR3 length: 16 residues. CDR3 DNA sequence: TGCGCCAGCAGTGAGGGCGGCAGGGGGCCGGGCACTGAAGCTTTCTTT. Its protein is CASSEGGRGPGTEAFF.

In its sample, this clonotype was seen once. This rearrangement joins TRBV12-5 to TRBJ1-1; D is possibly TRBD1 (6 bases). This CDR3 contains 17 residues. Germline V gives CDR1 LGHNT, CDR2 FRNRAP. V was shortened by 2 bases and J by 9 bases, with 25 bases between the two germline ends. The CDR3 bases are TGTGCTAGTGGTTTGTCCCGAGGAGGGGGATGGGGGACTAAAGCTTTCTTT. Protein sequence: CASGLSRGGGWGTKAFF.

This clonotype was seen ten or more times. This chain connects TRBV5-1 to TRBJ2-2, with TRBD2 matching over 7 bases. The CDR3 runs 15 residues. CDR1 SGHRS and CDR2 YFSETQ come from the germline V gene. With 3 bases clipped from V and 1 base from J, the junction kept 3 bases outside the gene matches. The DNA for the CDR3 is TGCGCCAGCAGCTGGTCTAGCGGGAACACCGGGGAGCTGTTTTTT. Amino acid sequence: CASSWSSGNTGELFF.

Turning to this clonotype: Germline and junction disagree at one end, which may indicate a read error. The chain couples TRBV5-4 to TRBJ1-1; no firm D call. CDR3 length equals 13 residues. Germline values: CDR1 SGHNT, CDR2 YYREEE (reference sequence). CDR3 loop: CPSSLGTDTEAFF. In DNA form, the CDR3 reads TGTCCCAGCAGCTTGGGTACGGACACTGAAGCTTTCTTT.

The chain combines TRBV4-3 with TRBJ2-2; no reliable D call. Trimming took 4 bases from V and 6 from J, leaving 12 bases between them. The germline CDR1 and CDR2 sequences are LGHNA and YSLEER. This CDR3 contains 14 residues. The CDR3 protein is CASSPQYRAGELFF. The CDR3 coding sequence is TGCGCCAGCAGCCCTCAGTATCGTGCCGGGGAGCTGTTTTTT.